What follows is one TCR beta chain and its context. What it binds is not known. This sample is part of a study of blood T cells in healthy people across ages. A sample-barcoded 5' primer and a J-beta primer mix were used in a second PCR of about 6 to 12 cycles. TCRdb used MiXCR to reprocess the 5' RACE reads, holding one entry per CDR3 protein. The sample includes 1.5 million to 2 million distinct CDR3 sequences, about 35% seen only once; the top ten take around 11%. V was cut by 5 bases and J by 2 bases, with 12 bases left in between. This CDR3 spans 14 amino acids. Germline-derived CDR1 and CDR2 are SNHLY and FYNNEI. Study observations and caveats: One million T cells yielded diversity estimates that were considered underestimates. With age, beta diversity per million T cells declined roughly linearly, significantly by approximately 41.

The receptor was isolated from a woman in her 30s in good health. J is TRBJ2-5 and V is TRBV2; D is unresolved. The sample comprised blood. The DNA for the CDR3 is TGTGCCAGCAGTACCGGCCATTATCAAGAGACCCAGTACTTC. Translation gives CASSTGHYQETQYF. The complete variable domain, with remaining parts taken from reference TRBV2 and TRBJ2-5, reads EPEVTQTPSHQVTQMGQEVILRCVPISNHLYFYWYRQILGQKVEFLVSFYNNEISEKSEIFDDQFSVERPDGSNFTLKIRSTKLEDSAMYFCASSTGHYQETQYFGPGTRLLVL.